These T cell receptor beta chains were read from a single sample in a study of blood T cells in healthy people across ages. Each CDR3 protein is one row after TCRdb ran MiXCR on the 5' RACE reads. The repertoire holds about 780,000 distinct CDR3 sequences, around 25% seen once, with roughly 3.1% in the top ten. The sample was also reused in another study, on T cells of mothers and their children.

Sequencing was carried out using blood. The source of these receptors is a boy between 10 and 17 years old in good health. Each CDR3 is given with its conserved first and last residue. D genes are given only for firm matches. Size tells how often a clone was seen (once, few, many) or the class of an expanded clone, and some rows leave it out.

J,V,size,D,CDR3,DNA
TRBJ1-5,TRBV12-3/TRBV12-4,NA,NA,CASSYGSDLNQPQHF,TGTGCCAGCAGTTATGGGTCGGACCTTAATCAGCCCCAGCATTTT
TRBJ2-3,TRBV3-1,few,NA,CASSQGPTDTQYF,TGTGCCAGCAGCCAGGGCCCCACAGATACGCAGTATTTT
TRBJ2-1,TRBV11-3,NA,NA,CASSLGAAGNEQFF,TGTGCCAGCAGCTTAGGGGCCGCGGGAAATGAGCAGTTCTTC
TRBJ2-3,TRBV14,NA,TRBD2,CASSVRTSGTDTQYF,TGTGCCAGCAGCGTACGGACTAGCGGTACAGATACGCAGTATTTT
TRBJ2-3,TRBV11-2,NA,NA,CASSLGFRDTDTQYF,TGTGCCAGCAGCTTAGGATTCCGGGATACAGATACGCAGTATTTT
TRBJ2-7,TRBV28,few,NA,CASSFNQGPLYEQYF,TGTGCCAGCAGTTTTAATCAGGGACCCCTCTACGAGCAGTACTTC
TRBJ2-5,TRBV6-6,NA,NA,CASMVGTKGTQYF,TGTGCCAGCATGGTCGGGACCAAGGGGACCCAGTACTTC
TRBJ2-3,TRBV6-5,once,TRBD2,CASSTSGGGTDTQYF,TGTGCCAGCAGTACGAGCGGGGGGGGCACAGATACGCAGTATTTT
TRBJ2-7,TRBV28,once,NA,CASSMSRGVYEQYF,TGTGCCAGCAGTATGAGCAGGGGAGTCTACGAGCAGTACTTC
TRBJ2-7,TRBV12-5,few,NA,CASGPAYTGKDEQYF,TGTGCTAGTGGCCCGGCGTACACAGGGAAGGACGAGCAGTACTTC
TRBJ1-5,TRBV20-1,NA,NA,CSAYDRFREGGNQPQHF,TGCAGTGCATACGACAGATTCCGGGAGGGCGGCAATCAGCCCCAGCATTTT
TRBJ1-1,TRBV29-1,NA,NA,CSVKSPRRSVTEAFF,TGCAGCGTCAAGTCCCCCAGGCGGTCCGTCACTGAAGCTTTCTTT
TRBJ1-5,TRBV14,NA,TRBD1,CASSQPRDRGLYQPQHF,TGTGCCAGCAGCCAACCCCGGGACAGGGGCTTATATCAGCCCCAGCATTTT
TRBJ2-6,TRBV11-2,many,NA,CASSLSRRSGANVLTF,TGTGCCAGCAGCTTAAGTCGAAGGTCTGGGGCCAACGTCCTGACTTTC
TRBJ2-6,TRBV6-6,few,NA,CASRGTVLPGANVLTF,TGTGCCAGCAGGGGGACGGTGTTACCTGGGGCCAACGTCCTGACTTTC
TRBJ1-4,TRBV7-9,NA,NA,CASSLGIYGTGEKLFF,TGTGCCAGCAGCTTAGGGATATACGGAACTGGCGAAAAACTGTTTTTT
TRBJ1-4,TRBV24-1,NA,NA,CATRGPGRNEKLFF,TGTGCCACTCGGGGACCTGGACGTAATGAAAAACTGTTTTTT
TRBJ1-2,TRBV13,NA,NA,CASSLVFPAEGYTF,TGTGCCAGCAGCTTAGTTTTCCCGGCAGAAGGCTACACCTTC
TRBJ1-1,TRBV12-3/TRBV12-4,NA,NA,CASSLDTLGAFF,TGTGCCAGCAGCCTGGACACATTGGGAGCTTTCTTT
TRBJ2-1,TRBV9,NA,NA,CASSVGFRNEQFF,TGTGCCAGCAGCGTAGGGTTTCGAAATGAGCAGTTCTTC